One and the same sample provided the 25 T cell receptor beta chains below, sequenced in a study of siplizumab effects on memory and regulatory T cells. Produced via immunoSEQ multiplex PCR; TCRdb's table is partial and in-frame only. The table shows more than 75,000 clones, with over 85% occurring only once. Sequencing input: CD8+ T cells sorted from blood. These receptors were collected from a human donor in good health.

This sequence joins TRBV7-8 and TRBJ2-5, with TRBD2 identical over 9 bases. The ends lost 5 bases at V and 5 bases at J; junction bases unmatched: 9. Germline CDR1 and CDR2: SGHVS and FQNEAQ. The CDR3 spans 15 residues. The CDR3 spells CASSPGGGAIETQYF. CDR3 sequence (DNA): TGTGCCAGCAGCCCCGGCGGGGGGGCGATTGAGACCCAGTACTTC.

This clone is a singleton in its sample. The V and J genes are TRBV5-1 and TRBJ2-7; D is unresolved. Germline assignment: CDR1 SGHRS and CDR2 YFSETQ. This CDR3 has 12 amino acids. Trimming shortened V by 6 bases and J by 0 bases, and 7 bases separated the two germline ends. The CDR3 sequence: CASKGSSYEQYF. The CDR3 DNA reads as TGCGCCAGCAAAGGCAGCTCCTACGAGCAGTACTTC.

The chain couples TRBV5-8 to TRBJ2-7, with unresolved D. V gave up 7 bases and J gave up 3 bases, with 14 bases separating them. CDR1 and CDR2 (germline): SGHTS, YDEGEE. The CDR3 totals 13 residues. CDR3 region: CASGLPGYYEQYF. In nucleotides, the CDR3 is TGTGCCAGCGGGCTGCCCGGATACTACGAGCAGTACTTC.

The CDR3 loop reads CASSAEFRTNHSNQPQHF. The CDR3 DNA is TGTGCCAGCAGCGCCGAATTTCGCACGAACCATAGCAATCAGCCCCAGCATTTT. V gene TRBV9 combines with J gene TRBJ1-5; D call uncertain. CDR3 length: 18 amino acids. Trimming removed 3 bases from V and 0 bases from J, with 19 bases in between. Looked up from germline, CDR1 is SGDLS and CDR2 is YYNGEE.

V gene TRBV19 combines with J gene TRBJ2-7, with 10 bases matching TRBD2. CDR1 is LNHDA, CDR2 SQIVND, per germline (reference sequence). The CDR3 is 14 residues long. Germline trimming cut 5 bases from V and 5 bases from J; bases unmatched to any gene: 6. CDR3 in amino acids: CASSGAGGPNEQYF. The CDR3 nucleotides read TGTGCCAGTAGTGGAGCGGGAGGGCCGAACGAGCAGTACTTC.

The count of this clone is one. The V call is TRBV29-1, the J call TRBJ1-2; no clear D gene. Trimming pared 1 base from V and 2 bases from J, leaving 8 bases between. The CDR3 has 13 residues. Germline assignment: CDR1 SQVTM and CDR2 ANQGSEA. The CDR3 sequence: CSVEAPRNYGYTF. The CDR3 region has the DNA TGCAGCGTTGAAGCCCCAAGGAACTATGGCTACACCTTC.

The chain recombines TRBV30 with TRBJ2-1; TRBD2 agrees at 7 bases. This CDR3 contains 15 residues. Germline values: CDR1 GTSNPN, CDR2 SVGIG (reference sequence). With 0 bases clipped from V and 0 bases from J, the junction kept 2 bases outside the gene matches. The CDR3 DNA reads as TGTGCCTGGAGTGTACGCGGGGGCTCCTACAATGAGCAGTTCTTC. It codes for CAWSVRGGSYNEQFF.

The chain combines TRBV5-4 with TRBJ1-1; possibly TRBD1 for D (5 bases). There are 14 residues in the CDR3. Germline V CDR1 and CDR2: SGHNT, YYREEE (reference sequence). Trimming shortened V by 4 bases and J by 0 bases, and 10 bases separated the two germline ends. The CDR3 loop reads CASSLDRMNTEAFF. The CDR3 region has the DNA TGTGCCAGCAGCCTTGACAGAATGAACACTGAAGCTTTCTTT.

J is TRBJ1-1 and V is TRBV6-5; 8 nucleotides agree with TRBD1. Germline CDR1 is MNHEY and CDR2 is SVGAGI. The length of the CDR3 is 15 residues. The J segment lost 2 bases and the V segment lost 5 bases, leaving 7 bases of the junction unmatched. The CDR3 region is CASSLSTGVNTEAFF. As DNA, the CDR3 is TGTGCCAGCAGTCTCTCGACAGGGGTAAACACTGAAGCTTTCTTT.

The J gene is TRBJ2-1, the V gene TRBV19; the match to TRBD2 covers 8 bases. Per the germline V gene, CDR1 is LNHDA and CDR2 is SQIVND (reference sequence). The CDR3 runs 16 residues. V shed 6 bases, J shed 2 bases, and the junction held 9 bases outside the gene matches. CDR3 sequence: CASSPFRGGTYNEQFF. The CDR3 coding sequence is TGTGCCAGTAGCCCCTTCCGGGGGGGCACCTACAATGAGCAGTTCTTC.

The V and J genes are TRBV5-4 and TRBJ2-3; 7 bases line up with TRBD2. The CDR3 sequence is 16 residues long. With V trimmed by 0 bases and J by 3 bases, 7 bases remained unmatched. In germline, CDR1 is SGHNT, CDR2 YYREEE (reference sequence). This chain's CDR3 is CASSLGLAGMTDTQYF. DNA for the CDR3: TGTGCCAGCAGCTTGGGGTTAGCGGGTATGACAGATACGCAGTATTTT.

This clone was observed once. The chain links TRBV13 to TRBJ1-1; D gene uncertain. The V gene lost 3 bases and the J gene lost 11 bases, with 10 bases spanning the gap. The germline gives CDR1 PRHDT, CDR2 FYEKMQ (reference sequence). This CDR3 has 11 residues. In DNA, the CDR3 is TGTGCCAGCAGCTTCGGGGATACGGCTTTCTTT. This gives the protein CASSFGDTAFF. The complete variable domain, with remaining parts taken from reference TRBV13 and TRBJ1-1, reads AAGVIQSPRHLIKEKRETATLKCYPIPRHDTVYWYQQGPGQDPQFLISFYEKMQSDKGSIPDRFSAQQFSDYHSELNMSSLELGDSALYFCASSFGDTAFFGQGTRLTVV.

This chain uses TRBV7-8 with TRBJ2-1; 9 positions match TRBD2. Germline V lookup: CDR1 SGHVS, CDR2 FQNEAQ. This CDR3 contains 17 residues. After removal of 5 bases from V and 9 bases from J, the junction contained 17 bases not matched to a gene. CDR3 region: CASSALAGGPIVSEQFF. For the CDR3, the DNA is TGTGCCAGCAGCGCCCTGGCGGGAGGGCCGATAGTTAGTGAGCAGTTCTTC.

The rearrangement joins TRBV2 to TRBJ2-7; 8 nucleotides line up with TRBD1. V lost 8 bases to trimming and J lost 1 base; unmatched junction nucleotides: 19. The length of the CDR3 is 18 residues. The germline V gene has CDR1 SNHLY and CDR2 FYNNEI. The CDR3 bases are TGTGCCAGCGGCAGGGGAGGACAGGGATTCCCTACGTCCTACGAGCAGTACTTC. It yields the protein CASGRGGQGFPTSYEQYF.

J is TRBJ2-7 and V is TRBV19; D could derive from TRBD1 or TRBD2 (6 bases each). Germline V gives CDR1 LNHDA, CDR2 SQIVND (reference sequence). The germline V and J ends were trimmed by 8 bases and 4 bases, with 12 bases remaining between them. This CDR3 is built from 12 residues. CDR3 nucleotides: TGTGCCAGTGCCCGGGGGCCATACGAGCAGTACTTC. Protein sequence: CASARGPYEQYF.

The rearrangement joins TRBV30 to TRBJ2-5; 10 bases align to TRBD1. V dropped 2 bases and J dropped 4; count of bases not matched to a gene: 4. This CDR3 region has 14 residues. Germline V lookup: CDR1 GTSNPN, CDR2 SVGIG (reference sequence). In DNA, the CDR3 is TGTGCCTGGAGTCCGGGACAGGGGATAGAGACCCAGTACTTC. Protein sequence: CAWSPGQGIETQYF.

V is TRBV5-6 and J is TRBJ1-5, with no clear D. This CDR3 has 16 amino acids. The V gene lost 2 bases and the J gene lost 0 bases, with 12 bases spanning the gap. Germline loops: CDR1 SGHDT, CDR2 YYEEEE. CDR3 coding DNA: TGTGCCAGCAGCTTAGGAGGCCAGCTTAGCAATCAGCCCCAGCATTTT. As protein: CASSLGGQLSNQPQHF.

The chain employs TRBV29-1 and TRBJ2-5; D assignment may be TRBD1 or TRBD2 (6 bases each). The CDR3 runs to 14 residues. The germline V gene encodes CDR1 SQVTM and CDR2 ANQGSEA. DNA of the CDR3: TGCAGATGGGGGGCGGAAAAAAGGCGGGACCCCCAGTACTTC. It yields the protein CRWGAEKRRDPQYF.

This rearrangement joins TRBV7-8 to TRBJ2-5; no reliable D call. Germline CDR1 and CDR2: SGHVS and FQNEAQ. V lost 6 bases and J lost 1, with 9 bases in between. CDR3 size: 13 residues. CDR3 loop: CASRLDGQETQYF. CDR3 DNA: TGTGCCAGCAGGTTGGACGGCCAAGAGACCCAGTACTTC.

This rearrangement joins TRBV6-1 to TRBJ2-3, with 7 bases matching TRBD2. Germline lookup yields CDR1 MNHNS and CDR2 SASEGT. V gave up 3 bases and J gave up 3 bases; unmatched junction bases: 6. The CDR3 covers 15 residues. In DNA form, the CDR3 reads TGTGCCAGCAGTGACGGGACTAAGAGGACAGATACGCAGTATTTT. It yields the protein CASSDGTKRTDTQYF.

J is TRBJ2-1 and V is TRBV19; 10 bases line up with TRBD2. Trimming at V came to 5 bases and at J to 4 bases, leaving 5 bases not matched to a gene. Per the germline V gene, CDR1 is LNHDA and CDR2 is SQIVND (reference sequence). This CDR3 comprises 15 residues. The CDR3: CASSWTSGTYNEQFF. The DNA of the CDR3 is TGTGCCAGTAGTTGGACTAGCGGAACATACAATGAGCAGTTCTTC.

The rearrangement uses TRBV6-1 and TRBJ2-1, with D possibly being TRBD2 (5 bases). Per germline, CDR1 MNHNS and CDR2 SASEGT. The CDR3 runs 17 residues. Deletions cut 3 bases from V and 0 bases from J, with 15 bases between. CDR3 nucleotide sequence: TGTGCCAGCAGTGACCAACCAGGAGGTAGCTCCTACAATGAGCAGTTCTTC. This encodes CASSDQPGGSSYNEQFF.

This clone was counted between two and nine times. This sequence joins TRBV29-1 and TRBJ2-1; 7 positions agree with TRBD2. Losses at the gene ends were 4 bases for V and 4 bases for J; bases not matched to a gene: 10. CDR3 length: 15 residues. CDR1 is SQVTM and CDR2 is ANQGSEA in the germline V gene. The CDR3 spells CSVALVTSVYNEQFF. The CDR3, as DNA: TGCAGCGTTGCGCTGGTTACTAGCGTTTACAATGAGCAGTTCTTC.

The J gene is TRBJ2-3, the V gene TRBV7-9, with 9 bases fitting TRBD2. The ends lost 5 bases at V and 3 bases at J; junction bases unmatched: 6. From germline, CDR1 is SEHNR and CDR2 FQNEAQ (reference sequence). This CDR3 is 15 amino acids long. DNA of the CDR3: TGTGCCAGCAGCCCAGCGGGAGGAAGGACAGATACGCAGTATTTT. It specifies CASSPAGGRTDTQYF.

This chain links TRBV5-6 with TRBJ2-1, with a tentative D call TRBD2 (6 bases). The CDR3 contains 15 residues. CDR1 is SGHDT, CDR2 YYEEEE, per germline. V dropped 2 bases and J dropped 6 bases, with 15 bases sitting between them. The CDR3 DNA reads TGTGCCAGCAGCTTTGGGAGCGGGTTGATCAATGAGCAGTTCTTC. Amino acids: CASSFGSGLINEQFF.